This entry concerns a single TCR beta chain. This CDR3 has 12 residues. In germline, CDR1 is MNHNY, CDR2 SVGAGI (reference sequence). Trimming stripped 5 bases from V and 8 bases from J, with 12 bases between. This table comes from immunoSEQ multiplex PCR, and its TCRdb copy is limited to in-frame clones, with some not included. Of around 56,000 clones in the sample, over 80% were seen once. This record comes from a study of OX40 agonist ivuxolimab in advanced cancers. Across the study: Every 2 weeks, patients got intravenous ivuxolimab at one of six dose levels (0.01-10 mg/kg). Patients treated during dose escalation were battling hepatocellular carcinoma, melanoma, renal cell or head and neck cancer.

The J gene is TRBJ1-2, the V gene TRBV6-6; TRBD1 is a possible D gene (5 bases). The clonotype comes from an adult with an advanced solid tumor such as melanoma, head and neck, liver or kidney cancer. Source: CD4+ or CD8+ T cells sorted from blood, taken in a trial of the OX40 agonist ivuxolimab. CDR3 residues: CASSPGGWGYTF. In DNA form, the CDR3 reads TGTGCCAGCAGTCCCGGGGGTTGGGGCTACACCTTC.